The T cell receptor beta chain described here comes from a study of T cell responses to AZD1222 COVID-19 vaccine. Study-wide results and caveats: There were vaccine-associated CD4 TCRs across spike, dominant at 160-218 and 743-854. Mostly white British, mostly female donors; authors suggested clonal diversity may be underestimated. Seropositive at baseline were only a handful of AZD1222 recipients.

Second-dose schedules of about 4 or about 12 weeks were combined. Data came from immunoSEQ multiplex PCR; TCRdb stores just in-frame clones and leaves some out. Of approximately 77,000 clones in the sample, 80% to 95% are singletons; the top ten hold roughly 4.7%. Concerning this clone itself: As yet, its antigen is unknown.

The TCR sequence derives from an adult who received the AZD1222 COVID-19 vaccine. The sample here was peripheral blood, taken 28 days after the second AZD1222 dose.

The CDR3 coding sequence is TGTGCCAGCAGCTTGCCAGGCTCGTTCAGGGAGCAGTACTTC. Translation gives CASSLPGSFREQYF. This chain uses TRBV7-6 with TRBJ2-7; no firm D call. V lost 3 bases, J lost 7 bases, and 16 bases lay in between. This CDR3 spans 14 amino acids. The germline gives CDR1 SGHVS, CDR2 FNYEAQ.